This T cell receptor (beta chain) was obtained from a study of identical twins. TCRdb fed the 5' RACE reads into MiXCR, producing one record per CDR3 protein. The data contain a few hundred thousand distinct CDR3 sequences, more than 20% of them singletons. The CDR3 runs to 15 residues. Trimming removed 3 bases from V and 3 bases from J, with 13 bases in between. This same sample was also taken into another study, of T cells expressing NK-cell markers. Per that study: Expanded NKG2C+ T cell clones had unclear HCMV specificity.

The sequence came from a woman younger than 35 in good health. Input material: CD4+ T cells sorted from blood. The V gene is TRBV12-3 or TRBV12-4, the J gene TRBJ2-3; TRBD2 is a possible D gene (5 bases). This CDR3 is CASSFRRTGTDTQYF. CDR3 nucleotide sequence: TGTGCCAGCAGTTTTCGTCGTACGGGAACAGATACGCAGTATTTT.